The 29 T cell receptor beta chains given below trace back to one sample, sequenced in a study of blood T cells in healthy people across ages. The use of a sample-barcoded 5' primer and a J-beta primer mix characterized a second PCR of roughly 6 to 11 cycles. A single record per CDR3 protein comes from TCRdb applying MiXCR to the 5' RACE reads. The profile shows approximately 760,000 distinct CDR3 sequences, around 25% of them singletons. The data were also submitted as part of a second study, on T cells of mothers and their children.

Input material: blood. The receptors here all came from a boy between 10 and 17 years old in good health.

This clonotype has a handful of counts. The CDR3 region has the DNA TGTGCCAGCAGCTCCTCAGCGGGCTCCTACGAGCAGTACTTC. It is translated as CASSSSAGSYEQYF. The chain links TRBV7-2 to TRBJ2-1; maybe TRBD2 (6 bases). The DNA end is more similar to TRBJ2-7, so the J call may be wrong. The germline V gene encodes CDR1 SGHTA and CDR2 FQGNSA. The CDR3 has 14 amino acids.

V and J are TRBV2 and TRBJ1-2; D is ambiguous. The CDR3 is made up of 13 amino acids. Per germline, CDR1 SNHLY and CDR2 FYNNEI. V was shortened by 2 bases and J by 6 bases, with 10 bases between the two germline ends. Here the CDR3 DNA reads TGTGCCAGCAGTGAACAGAGCTTTAATGGCTACACCTTC. It translates to CASSEQSFNGYTF.

This clonotype has more than one count but fewer than ten. The germline gene is not matched at one end of the junction; a read error may be the cause. The rearrangement links TRBV29-1 to TRBJ2-7, with D perhaps matching TRBD1 or TRBD2 (5 bases each). The germline V gene has CDR1 SQVTM and CDR2 ANQGSEA. This CDR3 is 11 amino acids long. CDR3 sequence: CSAGVADTQEF. CDR3 coding DNA: TGCAGCGCCGGGGTAGCAGATACACAGGAGTTC.

V gene TRBV6-5 combines with J gene TRBJ2-3, with 7 positions matching TRBD1. Germline-derived CDR1 and CDR2 are MNHEY and SVGAGI. The CDR3 consists of 14 residues. V trimming: 8 bases; J trimming: 1 base; junction bases outside the gene matches: 6. The CDR3 DNA reads TGTGCCAGCTCTCAGGGGGTAGGCACAGATACGCAGTATTTT. This translates into CASSQGVGTDTQYF.

The chain uses TRBV13 and TRBJ2-5, with TRBD2 as a possible D gene (5 bases). V was cut by 5 bases and J by 2 bases, with 24 bases left in between. This CDR3 contains 18 residues. Germline V gene lookup returns CDR1 PRHDT and CDR2 FYEKMQ (reference sequence). The DNA of the CDR3 is TGTGCCAGCAGCCAACTAGGACCGGGATACCAACTTCAAGAGACCCAGTACTTC. Translated: CASSQLGPGYQLQETQYF.

The genes are TRBV11-2 and TRBJ1-3; D is ambiguous. CDR1 is SGHAT and CDR2 is FQNNGV in the germline V gene. Trimming pared 2 bases from V and 0 bases from J, leaving 14 bases between. This CDR3 contains 17 residues. The CDR3 DNA reads as TGTGCCAGCAGCTTATTAGCAGACAAATACTCTGGAAACACCATATATTTT. Amino acid sequence: CASSLLADKYSGNTIYF.

The table lists this clonotype with a few counts. The chain has TRBV19 and TRBJ2-7; 8 bases agree with TRBD1. V shed 9 bases and J 3 bases; nucleotides not matched to a gene: 4. This CDR3 contains 12 residues. The germline V gene encodes CDR1 LNHDA and CDR2 SQIVND (reference sequence). Here the CDR3 reads CASRQGNYEQYF. The DNA of the CDR3 is TGTGCCAGCCGACAGGGGAACTACGAGCAGTACTTC. The whole variable domain, remainder taken from reference TRBV19 and TRBJ2-7, is DGGITQSPKYLFRKEGQNVTLSCEQNLNHDAMYWYRQDPGQGLRLIYYSQIVNDFQKGDIAEGYSVSREKKESFPLTVTSAQKNPTAFYLCASRQGNYEQYFGPGTRLTVT.

The CDR3 region is CASSEQGRGQPQHF. CDR3 DNA: TGCGCCAGCAGCGAACAGGGAAGAGGTCAGCCCCAGCATTTT. This chain joins TRBV5-1 and TRBJ1-5; maybe TRBD1 (6 bases). Germline V gives CDR1 SGHRS, CDR2 YFSETQ. V lost 4 bases to trimming and J lost 6 bases, with 14 bases between them. The CDR3 has 14 residues.

This sequence joins TRBV12-3 or TRBV12-4 and TRBJ2-2; TRBD2 aligns across 8 bases. V trimming: 6 bases; J trimming: 5 bases; junction bases outside the gene matches: 11. The CDR3 covers 16 residues. CDR3 nucleotide sequence: TGTGCCAGCAGCCGAGCGGGGGCCTCGGGGACCGGGGAGCTGTTTTTT. Amino acids: CASSRAGASGTGELFF.

The sample holds many counts of this clonotype. V is TRBV5-1 and J is TRBJ2-5, with 10 bases matching TRBD1. The end of the DNA fits TRBJ2-7 better, so the J call may be wrong. The CDR3 is 13 residues long. Germline CDR1 reads SGHRS; CDR2 reads YFSETQ. CDR3 DNA: TGCGCCAGCAGGACGACAGGGGGCCCCGAGCAGTACTTC. Its translation: CASRTTGGPEQYF.

The chain uses TRBV4-1 and TRBJ2-5, with 8 positions matching TRBD2. The CDR3 is made up of 16 amino acids. Trimming took 4 bases from V and 1 from J; bases not matched to a gene: 8. Per the germline V gene, CDR1 is MGHRA and CDR2 is YSYEKL. CDR3 nucleotide sequence: TGCGCCAGCAGCCCGTTAGCGGGGAGGACCCAAGAGACCCAGTACTTC. Its translation: CASSPLAGRTQETQYF.

This clonotype was counted between two and nine times. The rearrangement uses TRBV5-1 and TRBJ2-3, with TRBD1 matching 7 bases. The length of the CDR3 is 14 residues. Germline lookup yields CDR1 SGHRS and CDR2 YFSETQ. Unmatched junction bases numbered 6, after V lost 3 bases and J lost 5 bases. Written as DNA, the CDR3 is TGCGCCAGCAGCTCAAGGGGGCGAGGAGATACGCAGTATTTT. Translation: CASSSRGRGDTQYF.

This clonotype has a handful of counts. This chain joins TRBV11-2 and TRBJ2-5; the D is unclear. The DNA end lines up better with TRBJ2-7; the J call may be wrong. There are 15 residues in the CDR3. Germline loops: CDR1 SGHAT, CDR2 FQNNGV. The CDR3 protein is CASSLFDEASYEQYF. The DNA of the CDR3 is TGTGCCAGCAGTCTATTCGATGAGGCATCCTACGAGCAGTACTTC.

The V gene is TRBV12-3 or TRBV12-4, the J gene TRBJ2-5; either TRBD1 or TRBD2 may supply D (5 bases each). This CDR3 is 16 amino acids long. The V end lost 8 bases, the J end lost 2 bases, and 21 bases lay between the germline ends. This CDR3 is CASSLLTWDAQETQYF. CDR3 DNA: TGTGCCAGCTCGTTGTTGACCTGGGACGCTCAAGAGACCCAGTACTTC.

This clonotype was counted a few times. V is TRBV28 and J is TRBJ2-5; TRBD1 matches 8 bases. Germline CDR1 reads MDHEN; CDR2 reads SYDVKM. The V gene end was trimmed by 4 bases and the J gene end by 7 bases; junction bases not matched to a gene: 14. CDR3 length: 16 amino acids. CDR3 DNA: TGTGCCAGCAGTTCCCCGGGACAGGCGTTTGGTCGGACCCAGTACTTC. As protein: CASSSPGQAFGRTQYF.

This clonotype was observed many times. The chain joins TRBV13 to TRBJ1-6; no reliable D call. V was cut by 2 bases and J by 7 bases, with 12 bases left in between. CDR1 is PRHDT and CDR2 is FYEKMQ in the germline V gene (reference sequence). The CDR3 extends over 15 amino acids. CDR3 in amino acids: CASSLRTGSNSPLHF. As DNA, the CDR3 is TGTGCCAGCAGCTTACGGACGGGCTCCAATTCACCCCTCCACTTT. The full variable domain, in which reference TRBV13 and TRBJ1-6 provide the parts outside the CDR3, is AAGVIQSPRHLIKEKRETATLKCYPIPRHDTVYWYQQGPGQDPQFLISFYEKMQSDKGSIPDRFSAQQFSDYHSELNMSSLELGDSALYFCASSLRTGSNSPLHFGNGTRLTVT.

The rearrangement joins TRBV29-1 to TRBJ2-5; D gene uncertain. The J call may not be correct, given that the DNA end is closer to TRBJ2-7. There are 12 residues in the CDR3. Germline V gene sequence: CDR1 SQVTM, CDR2 ANQGSEA. The CDR3 here is CSVAEGPYEQYF. CDR3 DNA: TGCAGCGTTGCAGAAGGCCCCTACGAGCAGTACTTC.

The gene calls are TRBV29-1 and TRBJ2-2; TRBD1 aligns across 8 bases. The CDR3 covers 14 residues. Germline V gene lookup returns CDR1 SQVTM and CDR2 ANQGSEA. The V gene end was trimmed by 4 bases and the J gene end by 7 bases; junction bases not matched to a gene: 8. The CDR3 region has the DNA TGCAGCGTTGTTGCGACAGGGGTGAACGGGGAGCTGTTTTTT. As protein: CSVVATGVNGELFF.

The V call is TRBV19, the J call TRBJ1-4; D gene unclear. This CDR3 spans 13 amino acids. Trimming pared 2 bases from V and 8 bases from J, leaving 9 bases between. Germline CDR1 and CDR2: LNHDA and SQIVND (reference sequence). The CDR3 region is CASSIPHMEKLFF. In nucleotides, the CDR3 is TGTGCCAGTAGTATACCTCACATGGAAAAACTGTTTTTT. Full variable domain (rest looked up from reference TRBV19 and TRBJ1-4): DGGITQSPKYLFRKEGQNVTLSCEQNLNHDAMYWYRQDPGQGLRLIYYSQIVNDFQKGDIAEGYSVSREKKESFPLTVTSAQKNPTAFYLCASSIPHMEKLFFGSGTQLSVL.

There are a few counts of this clonotype. The chain couples TRBV5-1 to TRBJ2-5; D is perhaps TRBD1 (5 bases). The CDR3 sequence is 16 residues long. With 2 bases removed from V and 1 base from J, the gap between germline ends came to 15 bases. The germline gives CDR1 SGHRS, CDR2 YFSETQ. The CDR3 DNA sequence: TGCGCCAGCAGCTTCAGCCCGACAGTGACCCAAGAGACCCAGTACTTC. Encoded protein: CASSFSPTVTQETQYF.

For this clonotype: One end of the junction varies from germline; a read error may be responsible. The rearrangement links TRBV5-5 to TRBJ2-5, with TRBD1 matching 10 bases. The CDR3 is 13 amino acids. Per germline, CDR1 SGHKS and CDR2 YYEKEE (reference sequence). The CDR3 here is CASSGTGVETQYF. CDR3 coding DNA: TGCGCCAGCAGCGGGACAGGGGTAGAAACCCAGTACTTC.

The V gene is TRBV11-2, the J gene TRBJ2-5, with a possible D match to TRBD2 (6 bases). Judging by the DNA end, TRBJ2-7 fits better; the J call may be wrong. The CDR3 has 13 residues. Looked up from germline, CDR1 is SGHAT and CDR2 is FQNNGV. CDR3: CATRVDYSYEQYF. CDR3 bases: TGTGCCACCAGAGTGGACTACTCCTACGAGCAGTACTTC.

The genes are TRBV3-1 and TRBJ2-3, with 8 nucleotides matching TRBD1. Germline values: CDR1 LGHDT, CDR2 YNNKEL (reference sequence). Trimming cost V 0 bases and J 6 bases; bases outside gene matches: 11. The CDR3 is 17 amino acids. DNA for the CDR3: TGTGCCAGCAGCCAAGATTGGGAAGCCAGGGGGCTCGATACGCAGTATTTT. Translated, it gives CASSQDWEARGLDTQYF.

A few counts support this clonotype. The chain recombines TRBV7-3 with TRBJ2-2; 7 nucleotides line up with TRBD2. Germline-derived CDR1 and CDR2 are SGHTA and FQGTGA. This CDR3 contains 16 residues. V shed 5 bases and J 2 bases; nucleotides not matched to a gene: 8. For the CDR3, the DNA is TGTGCCAGCAGCGACTGGGAGGGCCGAAACACCGGGGAGCTGTTTTTT. It translates to CASSDWEGRNTGELFF.

The chain employs TRBV7-3 and TRBJ2-2; possibly TRBD2 for D (5 bases). V was cut by 2 bases and J by 0 bases, with 13 bases left in between. The CDR3 is 17 residues long. Germline CDR1 reads SGHTA; CDR2 reads FQGTGA. The CDR3 nucleotides are TGTGCCAGCAGCTTATGGGGTGGAGGATCGAACACCGGGGAGCTGTTTTTT. Its translation: CASSLWGGGSNTGELFF.

The gene calls are TRBV4-2 and TRBJ2-6, with a weak D call TRBD2 (5 bases). This CDR3 contains 17 residues. V lost 0 bases and J 2 bases, leaving 11 bases between the germline ends. Looked up from germline, CDR1 is LGHNA and CDR2 is YNFKEQ. The CDR3 here is CASSQDQAATGANVLTF. CDR3 sequence (DNA): TGTGCCAGCAGCCAAGATCAAGCGGCCACTGGGGCCAACGTCCTGACTTTC.

This clonotype was observed a few times. The gene calls are TRBV28 and TRBJ2-1, with 11 bases that match TRBD2. Per germline, CDR1 MDHEN and CDR2 SYDVKM. The V and J ends lost 3 bases and 6 bases, in that order; junction bases with no gene match: 10. The CDR3 is 17 residues long. The CDR3 protein is CASSLFLGTSGSNEQFF. CDR3 sequence (DNA): TGTGCCAGCAGTTTGTTCTTGGGGACTAGCGGCTCCAATGAGCAGTTCTTC.

This sequence joins TRBV7-2 and TRBJ2-5; D is uncertain. The J call is doubtful: the DNA matches TRBJ2-7 better. Germline V gene lookup returns CDR1 SGHTA and CDR2 FQGNSA. This CDR3 has 14 amino acids. In DNA, the CDR3 is TGTGCCAGCAGCTTAAGGCAGGCGACTTACGAGCAGTACTTC. It codes for CASSLRQATYEQYF.

The sample holds many counts of this clonotype. This rearrangement joins TRBV7-3 to TRBJ2-1; 9 nucleotides line up with TRBD2. Looked up from germline, CDR1 is SGHTA and CDR2 is FQGTGA. This CDR3 contains 15 residues. The ends lost 4 bases at V and 4 bases at J; junction bases unmatched: 5. CDR3 in amino acids: CASSSTSGSYNEQFF. For the CDR3, the DNA is TGTGCCAGCAGCTCCACTAGCGGGTCATACAATGAGCAGTTCTTC.